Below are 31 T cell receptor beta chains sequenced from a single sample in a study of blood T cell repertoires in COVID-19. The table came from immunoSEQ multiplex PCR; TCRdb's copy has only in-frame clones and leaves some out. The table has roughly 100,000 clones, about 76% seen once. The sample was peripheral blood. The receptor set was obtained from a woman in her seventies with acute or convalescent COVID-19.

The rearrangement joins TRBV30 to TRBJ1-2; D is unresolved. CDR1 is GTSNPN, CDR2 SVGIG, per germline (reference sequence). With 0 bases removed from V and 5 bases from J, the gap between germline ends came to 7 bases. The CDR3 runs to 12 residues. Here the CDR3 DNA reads TGTGCCTGGAGTGTTGCGGAGTATGGCTACACCTTC. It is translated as CAWSVAEYGYTF. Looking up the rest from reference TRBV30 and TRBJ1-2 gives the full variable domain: SQTIHQWPATLVQPVGSPLSLECTVEGTSNPNLYWYRQAAGRGLQLLFYSVGIGQISSEVPQNLSASRPQDRQFILSSKKLLLSDSGFYLCAWSVAEYGYTFGSGTRLTVV.

The CDR3 protein is CASSHDMSRGNTIYF. In DNA form, the CDR3 reads TGCGCCAGCAGCCACGACATGAGTCGGGGAAACACCATATATTTT. The chain carries TRBV5-1 and TRBJ1-3; no clear D. Germline V gene data show CDR1 as SGHRS and CDR2 as YFSETQ. The CDR3 is 15 amino acids. V gave up 4 bases and J gave up 4 bases, with 15 bases separating them.

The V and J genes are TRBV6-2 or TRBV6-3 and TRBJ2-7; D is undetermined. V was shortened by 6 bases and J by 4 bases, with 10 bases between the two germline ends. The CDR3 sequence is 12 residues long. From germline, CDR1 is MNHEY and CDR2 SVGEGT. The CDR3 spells CASSPERYEQYF. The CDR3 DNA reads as TGTGCCAGCAGCCCCGAGAGGTACGAGCAGTACTTC.

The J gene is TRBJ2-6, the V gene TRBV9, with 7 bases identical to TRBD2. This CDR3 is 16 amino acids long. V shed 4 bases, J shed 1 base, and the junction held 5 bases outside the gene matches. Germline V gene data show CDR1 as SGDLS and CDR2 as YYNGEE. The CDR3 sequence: CASSLQGGSGANVLTF. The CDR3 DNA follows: TGTGCCAGCAGCCTCCAGGGAGGGTCTGGGGCCAACGTCCTGACTTTC.

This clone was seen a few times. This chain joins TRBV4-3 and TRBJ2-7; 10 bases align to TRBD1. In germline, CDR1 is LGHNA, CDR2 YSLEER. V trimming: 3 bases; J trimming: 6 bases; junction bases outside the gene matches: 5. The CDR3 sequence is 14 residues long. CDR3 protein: CASSHGTGVFEQYF. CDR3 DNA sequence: TGCGCCAGCAGCCATGGGACAGGGGTCTTCGAGCAGTACTTC.

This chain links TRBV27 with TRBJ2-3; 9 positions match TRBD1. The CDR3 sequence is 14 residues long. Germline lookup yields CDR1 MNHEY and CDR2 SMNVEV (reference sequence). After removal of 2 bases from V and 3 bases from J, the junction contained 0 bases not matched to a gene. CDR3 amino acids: CASSLDRGTDTQYF. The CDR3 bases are TGTGCCAGCAGTTTAGACAGGGGGACAGATACGCAGTATTTT.

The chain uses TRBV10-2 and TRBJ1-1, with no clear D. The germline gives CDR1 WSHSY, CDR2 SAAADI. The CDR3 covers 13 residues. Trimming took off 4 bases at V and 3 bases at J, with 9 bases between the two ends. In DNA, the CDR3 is TGCGCCAGCAGTGTTGACACTTACACTGAAGCTTTCTTT. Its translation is CASSVDTYTEAFF.

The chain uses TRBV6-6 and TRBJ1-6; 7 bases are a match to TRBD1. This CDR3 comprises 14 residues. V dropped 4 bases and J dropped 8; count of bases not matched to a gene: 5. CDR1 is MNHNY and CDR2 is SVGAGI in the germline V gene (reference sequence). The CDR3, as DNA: TGTGCCAGCAGTTTTGGGGACAGTGATTCACCCCTCCACTTT. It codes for CASSFGDSDSPLHF.

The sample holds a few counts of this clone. The CDR3 sequence is CASSLESGGNSPLHF. CDR3 nucleotides: TGTGCCAGCAGCTTAGAGTCCGGGGGAAATTCACCCCTCCACTTT. The chain couples TRBV7-2 to TRBJ1-6, with a possible D match to TRBD1 (5 bases). The V gene lost 1 base and the J gene lost 7 bases, with 11 bases spanning the gap. Germline V gene lookup returns CDR1 SGHTA and CDR2 FQGNSA. This CDR3 spans 15 amino acids.

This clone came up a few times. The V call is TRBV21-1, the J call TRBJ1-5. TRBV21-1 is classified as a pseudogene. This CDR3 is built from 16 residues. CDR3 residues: CASHTGLRDGTQPQHF. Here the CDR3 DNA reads TGTGCCAGCCACACGGGACTCCGGGACGGAACGCAGCCCCAGCATTTT.

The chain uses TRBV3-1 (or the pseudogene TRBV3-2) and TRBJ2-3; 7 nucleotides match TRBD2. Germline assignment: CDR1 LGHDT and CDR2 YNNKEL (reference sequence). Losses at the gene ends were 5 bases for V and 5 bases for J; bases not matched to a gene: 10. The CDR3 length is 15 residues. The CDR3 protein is CASSVQRGQGDTQYF. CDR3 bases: TGTGCCAGCAGCGTTCAGCGGGGCCAGGGAGATACGCAGTATTTT.

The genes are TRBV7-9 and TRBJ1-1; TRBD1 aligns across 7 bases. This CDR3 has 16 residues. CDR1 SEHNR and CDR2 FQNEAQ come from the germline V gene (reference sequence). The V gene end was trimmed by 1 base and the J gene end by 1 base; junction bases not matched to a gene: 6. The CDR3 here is CASSLGQGVSNTEAFF. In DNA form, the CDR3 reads TGTGCCAGCAGCTTAGGACAGGGTGTTTCGAACACTGAAGCTTTCTTT.

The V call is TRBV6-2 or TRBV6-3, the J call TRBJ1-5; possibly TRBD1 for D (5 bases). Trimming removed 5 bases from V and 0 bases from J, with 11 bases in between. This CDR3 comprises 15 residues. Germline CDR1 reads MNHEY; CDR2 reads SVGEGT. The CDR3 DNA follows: TGTGCCAGCAGTGCGGGGCCGTATAGCAATCAGCCCCAGCATTTT. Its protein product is CASSAGPYSNQPQHF.

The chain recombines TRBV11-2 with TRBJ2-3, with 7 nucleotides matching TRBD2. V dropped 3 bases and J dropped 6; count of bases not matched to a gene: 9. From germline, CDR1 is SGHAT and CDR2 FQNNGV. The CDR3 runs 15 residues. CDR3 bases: TGTGCCAGCAGCTTTTTCGCGGGGCGGGGGGATACGCAGTATTTT. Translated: CASSFFAGRGDTQYF.

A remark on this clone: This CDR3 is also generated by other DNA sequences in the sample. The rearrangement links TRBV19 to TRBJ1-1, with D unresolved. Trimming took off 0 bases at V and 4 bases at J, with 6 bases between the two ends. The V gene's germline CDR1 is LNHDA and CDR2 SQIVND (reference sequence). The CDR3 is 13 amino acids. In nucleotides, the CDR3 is TGTGCCAGTAGTATAGACTCTCCCACTGAAGCTTTCTTT. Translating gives CASSIDSPTEAFF. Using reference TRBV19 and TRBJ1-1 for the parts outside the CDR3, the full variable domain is DGGITQSPKYLFRKEGQNVTLSCEQNLNHDAMYWYRQDPGQGLRLIYYSQIVNDFQKGDIAEGYSVSREKKESFPLTVTSAQKNPTAFYLCASSIDSPTEAFFGQGTRLTVV.

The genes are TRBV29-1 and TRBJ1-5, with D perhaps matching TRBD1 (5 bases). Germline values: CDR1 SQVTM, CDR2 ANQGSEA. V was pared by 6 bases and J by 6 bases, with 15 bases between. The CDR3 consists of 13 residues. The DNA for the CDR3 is TGCAGCGTGGAGCTTAGTAGGGGTCAGCCCCAGCATTTT. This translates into CSVELSRGQPQHF.

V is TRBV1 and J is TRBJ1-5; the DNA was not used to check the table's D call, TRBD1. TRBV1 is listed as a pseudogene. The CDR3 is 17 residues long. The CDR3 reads CTSSLSPGQGPNQPQHF. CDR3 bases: TGCACCAGCAGCCTTTCCCCAGGACAGGGCCCCAATCAGCCCCAGCATTTT.

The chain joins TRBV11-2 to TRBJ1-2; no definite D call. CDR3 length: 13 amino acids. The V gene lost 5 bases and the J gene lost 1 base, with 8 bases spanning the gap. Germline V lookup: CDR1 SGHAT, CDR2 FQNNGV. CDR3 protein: CASSGGSNYGYTF. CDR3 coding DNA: TGTGCCAGCAGCGGCGGCAGTAACTATGGCTACACCTTC. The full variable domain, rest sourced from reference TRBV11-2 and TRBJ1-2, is EAGVAQSPRYKIIEKRQSVAFWCNPISGHATLYWYQQILGQGPKLLIQFQNNGVVDDSQLPKDRFSAERLKGVDSTLKIQPAKLEDSAVYLCASSGGSNYGYTFGSGTRLTVV.

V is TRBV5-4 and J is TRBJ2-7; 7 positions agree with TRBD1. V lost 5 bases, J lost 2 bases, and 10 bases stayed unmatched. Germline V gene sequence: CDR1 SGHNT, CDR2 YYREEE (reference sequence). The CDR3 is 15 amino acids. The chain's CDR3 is CASSYRDSKTYEQYF. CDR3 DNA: TGTGCCAGCAGTTACCGGGACAGTAAGACCTACGAGCAGTACTTC. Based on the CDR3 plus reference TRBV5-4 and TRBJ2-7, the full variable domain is ETGVTQSPTHLIKTRGQQVTLRCSSQSGHNTVSWYQQALGQGPQFIFQYYREEENGRGNFPPRFSGLQFPNYSSELNVNALELDDSALYLCASSYRDSKTYEQYFGPGTRLTVT.

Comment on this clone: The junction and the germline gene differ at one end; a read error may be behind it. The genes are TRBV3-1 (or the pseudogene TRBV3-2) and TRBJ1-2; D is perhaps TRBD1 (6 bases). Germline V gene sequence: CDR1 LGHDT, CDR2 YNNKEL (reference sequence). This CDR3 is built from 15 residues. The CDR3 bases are TGTGCCAGCAGCCAAGATTCCACGGGGCTATTTAGGGGGTACTTC. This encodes CASSQDSTGLFRGYF.

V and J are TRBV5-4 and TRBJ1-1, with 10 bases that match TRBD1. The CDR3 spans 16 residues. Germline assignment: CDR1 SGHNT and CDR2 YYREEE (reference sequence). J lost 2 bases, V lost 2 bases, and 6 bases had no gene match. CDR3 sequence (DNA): TGTGCCAGCAGCTTACAAAGGACAGGGGGTAACACTGAAGCTTTCTTT. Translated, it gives CASSLQRTGGNTEAFF.

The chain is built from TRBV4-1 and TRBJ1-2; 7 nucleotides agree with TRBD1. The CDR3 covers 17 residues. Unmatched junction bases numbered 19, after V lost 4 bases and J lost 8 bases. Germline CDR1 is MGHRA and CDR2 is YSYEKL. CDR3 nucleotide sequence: TGCGCCAGCAGCCCTATCTTAAGTAGGAGGGGGCAAGGAGGCTACACCTTC. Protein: CASSPILSRRGQGGYTF.

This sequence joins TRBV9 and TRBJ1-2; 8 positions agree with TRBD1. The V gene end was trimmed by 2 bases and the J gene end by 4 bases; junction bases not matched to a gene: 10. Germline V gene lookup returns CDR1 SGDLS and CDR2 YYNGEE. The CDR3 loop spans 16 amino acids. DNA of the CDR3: TGTGCCAGCAGCGTTCCGACAGGGGTGCACTCCTATGGCTACACCTTC. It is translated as CASSVPTGVHSYGYTF.

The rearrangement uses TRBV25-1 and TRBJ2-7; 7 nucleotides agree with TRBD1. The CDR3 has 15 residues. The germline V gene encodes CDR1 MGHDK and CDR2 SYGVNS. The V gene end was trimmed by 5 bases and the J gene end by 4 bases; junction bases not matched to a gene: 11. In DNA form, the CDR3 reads TGTGCCAGCAGTAGTAGAGGGACAGTATCATACGAGCAGTACTTC. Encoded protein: CASSSRGTVSYEQYF.

This CDR3 reads CASSLDRGSGNTIYF. The CDR3 nucleotides are TGTGCCAGCAGTCTTGACAGGGGCTCTGGAAACACCATATATTTT. V and J are TRBV6-5 and TRBJ1-3; 8 bases line up with TRBD1. From germline, CDR1 is MNHEY and CDR2 SVGAGI. V gave up 5 bases and J gave up 0 bases; unmatched junction bases: 3. This CDR3 spans 15 amino acids.

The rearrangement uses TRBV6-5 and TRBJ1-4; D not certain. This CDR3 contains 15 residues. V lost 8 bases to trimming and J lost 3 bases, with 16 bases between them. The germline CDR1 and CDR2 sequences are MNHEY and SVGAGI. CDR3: CASARGGKANEKLFF. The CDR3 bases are TGTGCCAGCGCAAGAGGAGGGAAGGCTAATGAAAAACTGTTTTTT.

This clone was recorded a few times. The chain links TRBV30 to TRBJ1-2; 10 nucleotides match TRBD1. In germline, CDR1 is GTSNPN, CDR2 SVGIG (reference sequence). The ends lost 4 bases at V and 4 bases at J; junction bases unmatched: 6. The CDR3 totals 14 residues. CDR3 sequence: CAWTRDRGPYGYTF. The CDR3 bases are TGTGCCTGGACCCGGGACAGGGGACCCTATGGCTACACCTTC.

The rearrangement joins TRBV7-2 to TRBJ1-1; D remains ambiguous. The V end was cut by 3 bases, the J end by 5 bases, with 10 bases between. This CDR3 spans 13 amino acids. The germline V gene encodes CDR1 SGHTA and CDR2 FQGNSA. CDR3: CASSFVRGTEAFF. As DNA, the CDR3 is TGTGCCAGCAGCTTTGTCCGGGGTACTGAAGCTTTCTTT.

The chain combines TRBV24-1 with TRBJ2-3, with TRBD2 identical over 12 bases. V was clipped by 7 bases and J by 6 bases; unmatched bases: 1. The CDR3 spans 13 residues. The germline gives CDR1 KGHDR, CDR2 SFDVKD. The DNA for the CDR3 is TGTGCCACCAGCGGACTAGCGGGGGATACGCAGTATTTT. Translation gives CATSGLAGDTQYF.

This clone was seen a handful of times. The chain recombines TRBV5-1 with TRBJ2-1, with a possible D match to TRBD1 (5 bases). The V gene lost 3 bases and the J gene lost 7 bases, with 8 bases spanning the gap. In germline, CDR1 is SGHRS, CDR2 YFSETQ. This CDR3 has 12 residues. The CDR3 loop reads CASSYPGNEQFF. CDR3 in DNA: TGCGCCAGCAGCTATCCAGGGAATGAGCAGTTCTTC.

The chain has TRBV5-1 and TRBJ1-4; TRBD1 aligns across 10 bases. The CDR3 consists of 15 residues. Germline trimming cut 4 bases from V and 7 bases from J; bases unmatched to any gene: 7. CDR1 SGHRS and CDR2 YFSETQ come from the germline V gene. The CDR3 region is CASSPGGQGFEKLFF. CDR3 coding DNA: TGCGCCAGCAGCCCTGGGGGACAGGGGTTTGAAAAACTGTTTTTT.